The 27 T cell receptor beta chains below all came from one sample that was sequenced in a study of blood T cell repertoires in COVID-19. Method: immunoSEQ multiplex PCR; TCRdb's copy keeps in-frame clones and lacks some. The data hold about 110,000 clones, with approximately 90% observed a single time. The sequenced sample was peripheral blood. The origin of the receptors is a woman in her twenties or thirties with acute or convalescent COVID-19.

The V call is TRBV5-1, the J call TRBJ1-2, with TRBD1 matching over 9 bases. The CDR3 is made up of 14 amino acids. Germline V gene lookup returns CDR1 SGHRS and CDR2 YFSETQ. J was trimmed by 8 bases and V by 4 bases; bases with no gene match: 9. CDR3 in amino acids: CASSTTGGVYGYTF. The CDR3 nucleotides are TGCGCCAGCAGCACTACAGGGGGCGTTTACGGCTACACCTTC.

V and J are TRBV18 and TRBJ1-5; 8 bases agree with TRBD1. The V gene's germline CDR1 is KGHSH and CDR2 LQKENI. Trimming took 3 bases from V and 1 from J; bases not matched to a gene: 2. This CDR3 contains 15 residues. In DNA, the CDR3 is TGTGCCAGCTCACCCCAGGGGGCGAGCAATCAGCCCCAGCATTTT. Amino acids: CASSPQGASNQPQHF.

CDR3 region: CASSEIRSPNEKLFF. The CDR3 DNA follows: TGTGCCAGCAGTGAGATCAGATCCCCTAATGAAAAACTGTTTTTT. This sequence joins TRBV2 and TRBJ1-4; D not resolved. The CDR3 has 15 amino acids. V lost 3 bases and J lost 3, with 11 bases in between. Germline CDR1 is SNHLY and CDR2 is FYNNEI.

The chain uses TRBV28 and TRBJ1-6; D may be TRBD1 (6 bases). CDR3 length: 16 amino acids. CDR1 is MDHEN, CDR2 SYDVKM, per germline. V shed 1 base and J shed 7 bases, with 14 bases lying between them. The CDR3 protein is CASSLYKQGKNSPLHF. CDR3 DNA: TGTGCCAGCAGTTTATATAAGCAGGGGAAGAATTCACCCCTCCACTTT.

The chain couples TRBV28 to TRBJ1-5, with D uncertain. The CDR3 extends over 15 amino acids. Between the trimmed V and J ends, which lost 0 bases and 4 bases, there was a span of 10 bases. The germline V gene has CDR1 MDHEN and CDR2 SYDVKM. The CDR3 region is CASSLWNSPNQPQHF. CDR3 in DNA: TGTGCCAGCAGTTTATGGAACAGTCCAAATCAGCCCCAGCATTTT.

The V and J genes are TRBV29-1 and TRBJ2-7; 8 bases align to TRBD1. The CDR3 has 16 amino acids. V dropped 2 bases and J dropped 3; count of bases not matched to a gene: 12. From germline, CDR1 is SQVTM and CDR2 ANQGSEA. DNA for the CDR3: TGCAGCGTTGAAACACCTACGGGACAGGTAGGCTACGAGCAGTACTTC. This sequence encodes CSVETPTGQVGYEQYF.

This clone appeared a single time. The chain combines TRBV11-2 with TRBJ2-1; D unclear. The CDR3 contains 16 residues. Germline V gene data show CDR1 as SGHAT and CDR2 as FQNNGV. The V gene lost 5 bases and the J gene lost 4 bases, with 18 bases spanning the gap. CDR3 coding DNA: TGTGCCAGCAGCCCCCTCCAAACAATGAAGTACAATGAGCAGTTCTTC. Amino acid sequence: CASSPLQTMKYNEQFF.

This clone was recorded once. The chain joins TRBV7-9 to TRBJ2-7; 10 bases align to TRBD1. Germline trimming cut 5 bases from V and 3 bases from J; bases unmatched to any gene: 7. The CDR3 spans 15 residues. From germline, CDR1 is SEHNR and CDR2 FQNEAQ (reference sequence). In DNA, the CDR3 is TGTGCCAGCAGCCAACCCGGGACAGGGGTCTACGAGCAGTACTTC. Amino acids: CASSQPGTGVYEQYF.

DNA of the CDR3: TGCGCCAGCAGTCCTCGTTTGGGCAGGAGGGCAGCTAACTATGGCTACACCTTC. This encodes CASSPRLGRRAANYGYTF. This chain uses TRBV23-1 with TRBJ1-2; D is unresolved. TRBV23-1 is classed as an ORF, of uncertain function. V gave up 4 bases and J gave up 0 bases, with 21 bases separating them. The CDR3 has 18 amino acids.

The chain combines TRBV30 with TRBJ1-1; D may be TRBD1 (6 bases). V lost 4 bases and J lost 0, with 12 bases in between. Germline V gives CDR1 GTSNPN, CDR2 SVGIG (reference sequence). The CDR3 consists of 14 residues. DNA for the CDR3: TGTGCCTGGAATCATGGGACAATGAACACTGAAGCTTTCTTT. Translating gives CAWNHGTMNTEAFF.

The rearrangement uses TRBV28 and TRBJ1-6, with 7 nucleotides matching TRBD1. The CDR3 has 15 amino acids. Germline trimming cut 6 bases from V and 8 bases from J; bases unmatched to any gene: 10. CDR1 is MDHEN and CDR2 is SYDVKM in the germline V gene. The CDR3 DNA is TGTGCCAGCAGCCGTCTCGACAGGGACGATTCACCCCTCCACTTT. Translation: CASSRLDRDDSPLHF. The full variable domain, its missing parts supplied by reference TRBV28 and TRBJ1-6, is DVKVTQSSRYLVKRTGEKVFLECVQDMDHENMFWYRQDPGLGLRLIYFSYDVKMKEKGDIPEGYSVSREKKERFSLILESASTNQTSMYLCASSRLDRDDSPLHFGNGTRLTVT.

In regard to this clone: This CDR3 is also generated by other DNA sequences in the sample. The chain employs TRBV2 and TRBJ2-1; 7 bases align to TRBD2. The germline V gene encodes CDR1 SNHLY and CDR2 FYNNEI. The CDR3 is 16 residues long. Trimming took 1 base from V and 4 from J; bases not matched to a gene: 7. CDR3 DNA: TGTGCCAGCAGTGAAGTTCGGCTAGCGGTATACAATGAGCAGTTCTTC. It yields the protein CASSEVRLAVYNEQFF.

This chain links TRBV10-3 with TRBJ2-2; TRBD1 is a possible D gene (6 bases). The V end lost 6 bases, the J end lost 5 bases, and 10 bases lay between the germline ends. CDR1 and CDR2 from the germline V gene are ENHRY and SYGVKD. This CDR3 region has 13 residues. CDR3 DNA: TGTGCCATCAGGGGAGACAGGACCGGGGAGCTGTTTTTT. This gives the protein CAIRGDRTGELFF.

The V call is TRBV20-1, the J call TRBJ2-5; D might be TRBD2 (5 bases). V gave up 3 bases and J gave up 3 bases, with 8 bases separating them. This CDR3 comprises 12 residues. In germline, CDR1 is DFQATT, CDR2 SNEGSKA (reference sequence). The chain's CDR3 is CSASVGEETQYF. The DNA of the CDR3 is TGCAGTGCTAGTGTGGGAGAAGAGACCCAGTACTTC.

The chain carries TRBV3-1 (or the pseudogene TRBV3-2) and TRBJ2-7; 7 bases are a match to TRBD1. Per the germline V gene, CDR1 is LGHDT and CDR2 is YNNKEL (reference sequence). The CDR3 length is 15 residues. V trimming: 2 bases; J trimming: 6 bases; junction bases outside the gene matches: 10. The CDR3 here is CASSQFGTEIFEQYF. In DNA form, the CDR3 reads TGTGCCAGCAGCCAATTCGGGACAGAAATCTTCGAGCAGTACTTC.

The rearrangement links TRBV9 to TRBJ1-3; 8 bases map to TRBD1. The CDR3 totals 17 residues. The trim removed 6 bases at V and 0 bases at J, leaving 11 bases unmatched. Germline loops: CDR1 SGDLS, CDR2 YYNGEE. The CDR3 nucleotides are TGTGCCAGCACCACCGCCGACAGGGGTAACTCTGGAAACACCATATATTTT. It codes for CASTTADRGNSGNTIYF.

This clone was seen more than once but under ten times. The chain is built from TRBV10-3 and TRBJ1-5; tentatively, D is TRBD1 (5 bases). The CDR3 is made up of 13 amino acids. Germline CDR1 ENHRY, CDR2 SYGVKD. V was pared by 11 bases and J by 6 bases, with 17 bases between. CDR3 coding DNA: TGTGCCGGTCGCCGAGGGGAGGGTCAGCCCCAGCATTTT. Its protein product is CAGRRGEGQPQHF.

The chain couples TRBV5-1 to TRBJ1-2; maybe TRBD1 (5 bases). Germline assignment: CDR1 SGHRS and CDR2 YFSETQ. V was pared by 0 bases and J by 5 bases, with 8 bases between. This CDR3 region has 13 residues. The chain's CDR3 is CASSLGTPYGYTF. The CDR3 DNA reads TGCGCCAGCAGCTTGGGGACACCATATGGCTACACCTTC.

V usage is TRBV5-4 and J usage is TRBJ1-1; TRBD1 is a possible D gene (6 bases). Germline CDR1 reads SGHNT; CDR2 reads YYREEE (reference sequence). Trimming removed 4 bases from V and 8 bases from J, with 12 bases in between. The CDR3 sequence is 12 residues long. The CDR3 DNA is TGTGCCAGCAGCCCCGGGACAAACGAAGCTTTCTTT. Translation: CASSPGTNEAFF. The full variable domain, with the rest looked up from reference TRBV5-4 and TRBJ1-1, is ETGVTQSPTHLIKTRGQQVTLRCSSQSGHNTVSWYQQALGQGPQFIFQYYREEENGRGNFPPRFSGLQFPNYSSELNVNALELDDSALYLCASSPGTNEAFFGQGTRLTVV.

The chain carries TRBV30 and TRBJ1-6; D call uncertain. The CDR3 loop spans 14 amino acids. Germline lookup yields CDR1 GTSNPN and CDR2 SVGIG (reference sequence). The V gene lost 2 bases and the J gene lost 6 bases, with 11 bases spanning the gap. CDR3 coding DNA: TGTGCCTGGAGTAGCGGACGCTCTAATTCACCCCTCCACTTT. It is translated as CAWSSGRSNSPLHF.

The rearrangement joins TRBV10-3 to TRBJ2-1; 8 bases fit TRBD2. The CDR3 is 16 amino acids. With V trimmed by 0 bases and J by 2 bases, 3 bases remained unmatched. Germline V gives CDR1 ENHRY, CDR2 SYGVKD. The CDR3 coding sequence is TGTGCCATCAGTGAGTCTAGCGGGACACCCTACAATGAGCAGTTCTTC. It is translated as CAISESSGTPYNEQFF.

J is TRBJ1-2 and V is TRBV5-5; D might be TRBD1 (5 bases). The CDR3 spans 15 residues. The V and J ends lost 0 bases and 0 bases respectively, with 9 bases between them. Germline lookup yields CDR1 SGHKS and CDR2 YYEKEE (reference sequence). CDR3: CASSLEGSANYGYTF. The CDR3 nucleotides read TGTGCCAGCAGCTTGGAGGGGTCAGCTAACTATGGCTACACCTTC.

This clone was seen a few times. The chain is built from TRBV7-2 and TRBJ1-5; D not certain. Germline V gene data show CDR1 as SGHTA and CDR2 as FQGNSA. The CDR3 runs to 13 residues. Trimming left V 5 bases short and J 2 bases short, with 7 bases between. CDR3 DNA: TGTGCCAGCAGCCAACGAGGCAATCAGCCCCAGCATTTT. Translating it yields CASSQRGNQPQHF.

The gene calls are TRBV7-2 and TRBJ1-1; perhaps TRBD1 as D (5 bases). Germline lookup yields CDR1 SGHTA and CDR2 FQGNSA. Trimming left V 2 bases short and J 5 bases short, with 15 bases between. The CDR3 is 15 amino acids. DNA for the CDR3: TGTGCCAGCAGCTTAAATTTCCAGGGAGGTACTGAAGCTTTCTTT. The encoded protein is CASSLNFQGGTEAFF.

The chain has TRBV7-7 and TRBJ2-2; D is undetermined. This CDR3 has 13 residues. With 8 bases removed from V and 4 bases from J, the gap between germline ends came to 11 bases. The V gene's germline CDR1 is SSHAT and CDR2 FNYEAQ (reference sequence). CDR3 nucleotides: TGTGCCAGCCGCTCCACGGGCACCGGGGAGCTGTTTTTT. Translated: CASRSTGTGELFF.

The chain joins TRBV28 to TRBJ1-2; D remains unclear. CDR1 MDHEN and CDR2 SYDVKM come from the germline V gene. The CDR3 consists of 18 residues. V was cut by 5 bases and J by 0 bases, with 22 bases left in between. CDR3 in amino acids: CASSPYTEIALTNYGYTF. The CDR3, as DNA: TGTGCCAGCAGTCCATACACGGAGATAGCGTTAACTAACTATGGCTACACCTTC.

About this clone: The sample carries other DNA sequences with the same CDR3. This chain links TRBV7-2 with TRBJ1-1; 7 bases agree with TRBD1. V lost 2 bases to trimming and J lost 2 bases; unmatched junction nucleotides: 2. CDR1 and CDR2 (germline): SGHTA, FQGNSA. The CDR3 runs 14 residues. The CDR3 coding sequence is TGTGCCAGCAGCTTAAGGGGGCGCAACACTGAAGCTTTCTTT. Its translation: CASSLRGRNTEAFF.